This entry is about one T cell receptor (beta chain). The time point here: newly diagnosed GD, antithyroid drugs for less than 3 months. Scientists built the TCR library using RNA that was extracted from PBMCs. This sample was taken from a study of regulatory T cells in long-lasting Graves disease. With iRepertoire HTBI primers and Arm-PCR of CDR3 regions, TCR beta libraries were built. TCRdb called the multiplex PCR reads again in MiXCR, with one record for every CDR3 protein. The table has hundreds of thousands of distinct CDR3 sequences, about a sixth seen once. V lost 5 bases and J 3 bases, leaving 13 bases between the germline ends. The CDR3 sequence is 14 residues long. Germline CDR1 is MNHEY and CDR2 is SMNVEV (reference sequence). This sample was shared with a second study, whose subject was T cells in Graves' hyperthyroidism and ophthalmopathy.

Specimen: peripheral blood mononuclear cells (PBMCs), collected at new diagnosis, from a patient treated with antithyroid drugs. This TCR was recovered from a man between 35 and 55 years old with Graves disease. The chain combines TRBV27 with TRBJ1-1; D gene unclear. CDR3 sequence (DNA): TGTGCCAGCAGTCTAAATGGGTTCTACACTGAAGCTTTCTTT. Protein sequence: CASSLNGFYTEAFF.